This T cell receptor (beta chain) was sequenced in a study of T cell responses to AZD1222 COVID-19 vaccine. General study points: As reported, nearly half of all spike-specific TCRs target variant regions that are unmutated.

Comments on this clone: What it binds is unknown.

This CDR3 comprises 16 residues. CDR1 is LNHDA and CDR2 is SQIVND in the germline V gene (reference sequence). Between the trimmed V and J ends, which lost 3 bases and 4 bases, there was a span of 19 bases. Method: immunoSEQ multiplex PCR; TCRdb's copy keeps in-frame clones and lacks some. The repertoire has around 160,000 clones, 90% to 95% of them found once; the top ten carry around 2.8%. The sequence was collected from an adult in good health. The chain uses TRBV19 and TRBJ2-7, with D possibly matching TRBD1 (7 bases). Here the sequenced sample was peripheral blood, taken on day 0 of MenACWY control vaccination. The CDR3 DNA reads TGTGCCAGTAGTATGGGGACAGCCGACGCGGGGTACGAGCAGTACTTC. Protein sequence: CASSMGTADAGYEQYF.